These 4 T cell receptor beta chains share one sample of origin, sequenced in a study of PD-L1 blockade in urothelial cancer. Time point described: pretreatment peripheral blood. Assay: immunoSEQ multiplex PCR; the TCRdb copy retains only in-frame clones and omits some. Of around 57,000 clones listed, roughly 77% are singletons. The sample was PBMCs, taken around atezolizumab (anti-PD-L1) treatment. The receptors stem from a man aged 65 to 85 with urothelial cancer.

The rearrangement joins TRBV4-3 to TRBJ1-1; a weak D match, TRBD1 (5 bases). The CDR3 extends over 13 amino acids. Germline CDR1 is LGHNA and CDR2 is YSLEER. Trimming took off 2 bases at V and 8 bases at J, with 12 bases between the two ends. The CDR3 sequence: CASSQPSGAEAFF. CDR3 coding DNA: TGCGCCAGCAGCCAACCTAGCGGGGCAGAAGCTTTCTTT.

The J gene is TRBJ2-1, the V gene TRBV6-5, with a tentative D call TRBD1 (5 bases). The germline CDR1 and CDR2 sequences are MNHEY and SVGAGI. The length of the CDR3 is 13 residues. Trimming cost V 7 bases and J 4 bases, with 11 bases left between them. The CDR3 loop is CASTSQGYNEQFF. The CDR3 DNA is TGTGCCAGCACATCTCAGGGATACAATGAGCAGTTCTTC.

This clone was detected a few times. The rearrangement links TRBV4-1 to TRBJ2-1; D is possibly TRBD2 (5 bases). The length of the CDR3 is 14 residues. V was shortened by 3 bases and J by 7 bases, with 13 bases between the two germline ends. The germline V gene has CDR1 MGHRA and CDR2 YSYEKL. The CDR3 loop is CASSQDSGRNEQFF. Here the CDR3 DNA reads TGCGCCAGCAGCCAGGACTCTGGAAGGAATGAGCAGTTCTTC.

The chain couples TRBV7-9 to TRBJ1-1; tentative D call: TRBD1 (5 bases). Trimming left V 7 bases short and J 0 bases short, with 15 bases between. Per the germline V gene, CDR1 is SEHNR and CDR2 is FQNEAQ (reference sequence). The CDR3 is made up of 15 amino acids. Written as DNA, the CDR3 is TGTGCCAGCATAAAAATAGGACAACTGAACACTGAAGCTTTCTTT. Amino acids: CASIKIGQLNTEAFF.